A single count supports the clone carrying this TCR beta chain. What it binds is not known. The source of the sample is a study of OX40 agonist ivuxolimab in advanced cancers. Overall study context: Participants, roughly 80% male, averaged approximately 60 years of age, ranging from about 20 to 80. Regarding the study as a whole: Partial responders at 0.1-3.0 mg/kg showed near-lowest clonal expansion. The expanded peripheral T cells' antigen specificity was not determined. Both CD4+ and CD8+ T cell populations in blood had undergone clonal expansion by week 6 at 0.1 to 3.0 mg/kg.

This table comes from immunoSEQ multiplex PCR, and its TCRdb copy is limited to in-frame clones, with some not included. The table records fewer than 70,000 clones, more than 70% of them present only once. The CDR3 spans 15 residues. Germline V CDR1 and CDR2: PRHDT, FYEKMQ (reference sequence). The clonotype was recovered from an adult with an advanced solid tumor such as melanoma, head and neck, liver or kidney cancer. J is TRBJ2-5 and V is TRBV13, with D perhaps matching TRBD2 (5 bases). The J call may be wrong; the DNA end is better matched by TRBJ2-7. This material consisted of CD4+ or CD8+ T cells sorted from blood, taken in a trial of the OX40 agonist ivuxolimab. DNA for the CDR3: TGTGCCAGCAGCTTATCGCGGGCGCGGTCCTACGAGCAGTACTTC. Translating it yields CASSLSRARSYEQYF.